These 32 T cell receptor beta chains were sequenced from one sample in a study of sequential checkpoint blockade in melanoma. Method: immunoSEQ multiplex PCR; TCRdb's copy keeps in-frame clones and lacks some. The table has approximately 12,000 clones, roughly 79% seen once; the top ten hold under 75%. Treatment: randomized to nivolumab then ipilimumab (arm A) or the reverse (arm B). This specimen was CD8+ T cells sorted from blood (inferred from file names), taken from a patient given nivolumab and ipilimumab in sequence. The receptors stem from a human donor with melanoma.

The chain combines TRBV4-1 with TRBJ1-2; 8 bases line up with TRBD1. V was pared by 4 bases and J by 5 bases, with 6 bases of the junction left unmatched. The CDR3 is made up of 14 amino acids. Per germline, CDR1 MGHRA and CDR2 YSYEKL. The CDR3 DNA reads as TGCGCCAGCAGCCTCGGGACAGGCCTATATGGCTACACCTTC. Its protein product is CASSLGTGLYGYTF.

The J gene is TRBJ2-7, the V gene TRBV2; tentatively, D is TRBD2 (5 bases). The CDR3 is made up of 17 amino acids. Germline V gene sequence: CDR1 SNHLY, CDR2 FYNNEI. V lost 8 bases and J lost 0, with 23 bases in between. CDR3 protein: CASQPQLPETISYEQYF. In DNA form, the CDR3 reads TGTGCCAGCCAACCCCAATTACCCGAGACTATCTCCTACGAGCAGTACTTC.

About this clone itself: A read error is likely here: a far larger clone is one base away. The chain has TRBV6-5 and TRBJ1-1, with D hard to call. V shed 5 bases and J shed 6 bases, with 19 bases lying between them. The CDR3 is made up of 15 amino acids. CDR1 is MNHEY, CDR2 SVGAGI, per germline. CDR3 bases: TGTGCCAGCAGTCCCGTGGAGGCTCTGGGATCTGAAGCTTTCTTT. Its protein product is CASSPVEALGSEAFF.

The V call is TRBV6-6, the J call TRBJ2-1; D is perhaps TRBD1 (6 bases). Trimming removed 6 bases at V and 8 bases at J, with 17 bases between. The length of the CDR3 is 14 residues. In germline, CDR1 is MNHNY, CDR2 SVGAGI (reference sequence). As DNA, the CDR3 is TGTGCCAGCAGACCCCCCGCAGGGGCGGATGAGCAGTTCTTC. Encoded protein: CASRPPAGADEQFF.

The V gene is TRBV5-1, the J gene TRBJ1-3; D perhaps matches TRBD1 (6 bases). CDR3 length equals 15 residues. V lost 0 bases and J lost 4, with 11 bases in between. The germline gives CDR1 SGHRS, CDR2 YFSETQ. The CDR3 nucleotides are TGCGCCAGCAGCTTGGACAGGGTGAAGGGAAACACCATATATTTT. Translation gives CASSLDRVKGNTIYF.

The table lists this clone with a count of one. This chain uses TRBV4-3 with TRBJ2-7; TRBD2 matches at 11 bases. The CDR3 loop spans 17 amino acids. V shed 0 bases and J 5 bases; nucleotides not matched to a gene: 9. Germline CDR1 is LGHNA and CDR2 is YSLEER. The CDR3 is CASSQDFGLAGLDEQYF. The CDR3 nucleotides are TGCGCCAGCAGCCAAGATTTTGGACTAGCGGGTCTGGACGAGCAGTACTTC.

CDR3: CASSAWEREGLETQYF. The CDR3 bases are TGTGCCAGCAGCGCATGGGAGCGGGAGGGCCTAGAGACCCAGTACTTC. J is TRBJ2-5 and V is TRBV9; TRBD2 agrees at 10 bases. J was trimmed by 4 bases and V by 3 bases; bases with no gene match: 9. The length of the CDR3 is 16 residues. Per germline, CDR1 SGDLS and CDR2 YYNGEE.

This clone was recorded a few times. The V call is TRBV27, the J call TRBJ1-1; TRBD1 agrees at 8 bases. Germline-derived CDR1 and CDR2 are MNHEY and SMNVEV (reference sequence). V was pared by 4 bases and J by 5 bases, with 9 bases of the junction left unmatched. The CDR3 loop spans 15 amino acids. The CDR3 protein is CASSSTGDISTEAFF. CDR3 sequence (DNA): TGTGCCAGCAGTTCGACAGGGGATATCAGTACTGAAGCTTTCTTT.

The gene calls are TRBV6-1 and TRBJ2-3; D is possibly TRBD1 (5 bases). The germline V gene has CDR1 MNHNS and CDR2 SASEGT. V gave up 1 base and J gave up 4 bases, with 15 bases separating them. The CDR3 spans 16 residues. The CDR3 region has the DNA TGTGCCAGCAGTGAAGAGGGCGCAGGGTTGGCAGATACGCAGTATTTT. The encoded protein is CASSEEGAGLADTQYF.

The chain carries TRBV29-1 and TRBJ2-7; D perhaps matches TRBD2 (7 bases). V gave up 7 bases and J gave up 6 bases, with 19 bases separating them. The germline V gene encodes CDR1 SQVTM and CDR2 ANQGSEA. There are 13 residues in the CDR3. Here the CDR3 DNA reads TGCAGCGCCACTGGGGGGGGCCAGGCCGAGCAGTACTTC. Translation gives CSATGGGQAEQYF.

CDR3 DNA sequence: TGTGCCAGTATTGCGCAGGGAATTTATGGCTACACCTTC. Amino acid sequence: CASIAQGIYGYTF. The chain links TRBV19 to TRBJ1-2; a weak D match, TRBD1 (5 bases). Germline CDR1 is LNHDA and CDR2 is SQIVND (reference sequence). The CDR3 runs to 13 residues. Trimming took off 7 bases at V and 5 bases at J, with 14 bases between the two ends.

This rearrangement joins TRBV4-1 to TRBJ2-5, with 8 nucleotides matching TRBD2. The V gene's germline CDR1 is MGHRA and CDR2 YSYEKL. J lost 5 bases, V lost 1 base, and 3 bases had no gene match. The CDR3 totals 14 residues. For the CDR3, the DNA is TGCGCCAGCAGCCAAGCGGGGGGGCGGGAGACCCAGTACTTC. Encoded protein: CASSQAGGRETQYF.

The genes are TRBV6-6 and TRBJ2-7; 8 positions agree with TRBD2. Germline V gene lookup returns CDR1 MNHNY and CDR2 SVGAGI (reference sequence). V trimming: 2 bases; J trimming: 2 bases; junction bases outside the gene matches: 5. The CDR3 consists of 15 residues. Written as DNA, the CDR3 is TGTGCCAGCAGTTACCTCGGGGGGGTCGCCTACGAGCAGTACTTC. This gives the protein CASSYLGGVAYEQYF.

The chain employs TRBV7-9 and TRBJ2-1, with TRBD1 identical over 7 bases. CDR3 length equals 16 residues. Germline loops: CDR1 SEHNR, CDR2 FQNEAQ (reference sequence). The trim removed 6 bases at V and 7 bases at J, leaving 15 bases unmatched. The CDR3 protein is CASSPKPGQRLNEQFF. DNA for the CDR3: TGTGCCAGCAGTCCAAAGCCGGGACAGAGATTGAATGAGCAGTTCTTC.

V usage is TRBV5-1 and J usage is TRBJ2-7; possibly TRBD1 for D (6 bases). The V end lost 4 bases, the J end lost 7 bases, and 27 bases lay between the germline ends. Germline CDR1 and CDR2: SGHRS and YFSETQ. This CDR3 comprises 17 residues. CDR3 nucleotides: TGCGCCAGCAGCCCGACCAATCCTCCTAGGGGGAGAGGGGAGCAGTACTTC. This codes for CASSPTNPPRGRGEQYF.

This chain links TRBV7-6 with TRBJ1-1; 7 bases agree with TRBD1. Germline lookup yields CDR1 SGHVS and CDR2 FNYEAQ. The J segment lost 6 bases and the V segment lost 4 bases, leaving 11 bases of the junction unmatched. This CDR3 is built from 15 residues. The chain's CDR3 is CASSSETGTRSEAFF. The CDR3 bases are TGTGCCAGCAGCTCAGAGACAGGGACTCGCTCTGAAGCTTTCTTT.

The V call is TRBV7-6, the J call TRBJ1-3; D is perhaps TRBD1 (6 bases). V lost 1 base to trimming and J lost 0 bases, with 10 bases between them. Germline V gene data show CDR1 as SGHVS and CDR2 as FNYEAQ. The CDR3 has 16 amino acids. CDR3 DNA: TGTGCCAGCAGCTTAGACGGGGGGCTCTCTGGAAACACCATATATTTT. Encoded protein: CASSLDGGLSGNTIYF.

The rearrangement links TRBV19 to TRBJ2-7; 8 nucleotides match TRBD1. Germline V gene lookup returns CDR1 LNHDA and CDR2 SQIVND (reference sequence). The J segment lost 2 bases and the V segment lost 5 bases, leaving 5 bases of the junction unmatched. The CDR3 loop spans 14 amino acids. The CDR3 region has the DNA TGTGCCAGTAGTCCCTCAGGGGGCGCCTACGAGCAGTACTTC. It specifies CASSPSGGAYEQYF.

This clone appeared a single time. The V call is TRBV9, the J call TRBJ2-3; no clear D. Per the germline V gene, CDR1 is SGDLS and CDR2 is YYNGEE. V shed 0 bases and J shed 0 bases, with 2 bases lying between them. The CDR3 has 13 amino acids. In nucleotides, the CDR3 is TGTGCCAGCAGCGTAGCTAGCACAGATACGCAGTATTTT. Translated, it gives CASSVASTDTQYF.

This rearrangement joins TRBV7-3 to TRBJ2-1; 8 bases map to TRBD1. J lost 6 bases, V lost 0 bases, and 4 bases had no gene match. The V gene's germline CDR1 is SGHTA and CDR2 FQGTGA. The CDR3 contains 15 residues. CDR3 DNA sequence: TGTGCCAGCAGCTTAACCGGTACAGGGGGCAATGAGCAGTTCTTC. It yields the protein CASSLTGTGGNEQFF.

The chain joins TRBV6-5 to TRBJ1-2, with 8 bases that match TRBD1. The V and J ends lost 11 bases and 5 bases, in that order; junction bases with no gene match: 10. Germline values: CDR1 MNHEY, CDR2 SVGAGI. The CDR3 is 13 residues long. CDR3 bases: TGTGCCGGCACTACGACAGGGGAATATGGCTACACCTTC. Protein sequence: CAGTTTGEYGYTF.

The chain carries TRBV9 and TRBJ2-1; tentative D call: TRBD1 (6 bases). This CDR3 contains 16 residues. The germline CDR1 and CDR2 sequences are SGDLS and YYNGEE. V lost 3 bases, J lost 3 bases, and 16 bases lay in between. In DNA form, the CDR3 reads TGTGCCAGCAGCGGAAATCCCCGGGACAACTACAATGAGCAGTTCTTC. Residues: CASSGNPRDNYNEQFF.

There are a few counts of this clone. The V call is TRBV20-1, the J call TRBJ1-1, with TRBD1 matching 7 bases. V shed 7 bases, J shed 5 bases, and the junction held 4 bases outside the gene matches. The length of the CDR3 is 11 residues. Germline V gene sequence: CDR1 DFQATT, CDR2 SNEGSKA (reference sequence). CDR3 sequence: CSVGTETEAFF. CDR3 coding DNA: TGCAGTGTTGGGACAGAGACTGAAGCTTTCTTT.

The rearrangement uses TRBV29-1 and TRBJ1-1, with D tentatively TRBD1 (6 bases). The CDR3 is made up of 15 amino acids. The germline V and J ends were trimmed by 6 bases and 4 bases, with 21 bases remaining between them. Germline CDR1 is SQVTM and CDR2 is ANQGSEA. The CDR3 sequence: CSVEGGVGIGTEAFF. For the CDR3, the DNA is TGCAGCGTCGAGGGGGGGGTAGGAATCGGCACTGAAGCTTTCTTT.

The V call is TRBV5-4, the J call TRBJ2-5, with D tentatively TRBD1 (5 bases). The germline gives CDR1 SGHNT, CDR2 YYREEE (reference sequence). This CDR3 has 13 amino acids. V dropped 4 bases and J dropped 5 bases, with 12 bases sitting between them. The CDR3 sequence is CASSQGTVETQYF. DNA for the CDR3: TGTGCCAGCAGCCAGGGAACGGTTGAGACCCAGTACTTC.

CDR3 protein: CASEDSLGATQYF. CDR3 DNA: TGTGCCAGCGAGGACAGCCTCGGAGCGACCCAGTACTTC. The chain couples TRBV9 to TRBJ2-5, with a possible D match to TRBD1 (6 bases). The V end lost 7 bases, the J end lost 7 bases, and 17 bases lay between the germline ends. CDR1 is SGDLS, CDR2 YYNGEE, per germline. This CDR3 is 13 amino acids long.

To note about this clone: In the same sample, other DNA sequences code for this CDR3. The genes are TRBV19 and TRBJ2-7; 9 positions agree with TRBD1. Germline V gene data show CDR1 as LNHDA and CDR2 as SQIVND (reference sequence). The CDR3 runs to 14 residues. The V segment lost 5 bases and the J segment 0 bases; nucleotides outside the gene matches: 2. Here the CDR3 DNA reads TGTGCCAGTAGTCCGACAGGGGGCTCCTACGAGCAGTACTTC. As protein: CASSPTGGSYEQYF. Together with reference TRBV19 and TRBJ2-7, the CDR3 gives the full variable domain: DGGITQSPKYLFRKEGQNVTLSCEQNLNHDAMYWYRQDPGQGLRLIYYSQIVNDFQKGDIAEGYSVSREKKESFPLTVTSAQKNPTAFYLCASSPTGGSYEQYFGPGTRLTVT.

Here the CDR3 reads CASRGGSGPSYEQYF. The CDR3 nucleotides read TGCGCCAGCAGGGGCGGTAGCGGGCCCTCCTACGAGCAGTACTTC. The chain recombines TRBV5-1 with TRBJ2-7, with 7 bases lining up with TRBD2. This CDR3 is 15 amino acids long. V gave up 5 bases and J gave up 0 bases; unmatched junction bases: 8. The germline V gene encodes CDR1 SGHRS and CDR2 YFSETQ.

The chain recombines TRBV28 with TRBJ2-4; perhaps TRBD2 as D (5 bases). The V and J ends lost 5 bases and 3 bases respectively, with 14 bases between them. CDR3 length: 15 amino acids. CDR1 is MDHEN, CDR2 SYDVKM, per germline. The CDR3 reads CASSDLSGSKNIQYF. CDR3 nucleotides: TGTGCCAGCAGTGACTTAAGCGGTAGCAAAAACATTCAGTACTTC.

The chain couples TRBV19 to TRBJ1-2; D is unclear. V dropped 5 bases and J dropped 3 bases, with 10 bases sitting between them. Germline V lookup: CDR1 LNHDA, CDR2 SQIVND (reference sequence). This CDR3 is built from 13 residues. CDR3 amino acids: CASSFPIDYGYTF. The CDR3 region has the DNA TGTGCCAGTAGTTTCCCTATCGACTATGGCTACACCTTC.

The rearrangement uses TRBV6-5 and TRBJ2-5; D may be TRBD2 (5 bases). Between the trimmed V and J ends, which lost 2 bases and 4 bases, there was a span of 17 bases. This CDR3 comprises 16 residues. Germline-derived CDR1 and CDR2 are MNHEY and SVGAGI. CDR3 sequence: CASSYPREGGSETQYF. The CDR3, as DNA: TGTGCCAGCAGTTACCCCCGCGAGGGTGGATCAGAGACCCAGTACTTC.

V usage is TRBV29-1 and J usage is TRBJ2-1, with 8 bases matching TRBD2. CDR1 is SQVTM and CDR2 is ANQGSEA in the germline V gene. The CDR3 spans 15 residues. J lost 4 bases, V lost 2 bases, and 7 bases had no gene match. The CDR3 reads CSVERVGGVYNEQFF. The CDR3 bases are TGCAGCGTTGAACGCGTCGGGGGGGTTTACAATGAGCAGTTCTTC.